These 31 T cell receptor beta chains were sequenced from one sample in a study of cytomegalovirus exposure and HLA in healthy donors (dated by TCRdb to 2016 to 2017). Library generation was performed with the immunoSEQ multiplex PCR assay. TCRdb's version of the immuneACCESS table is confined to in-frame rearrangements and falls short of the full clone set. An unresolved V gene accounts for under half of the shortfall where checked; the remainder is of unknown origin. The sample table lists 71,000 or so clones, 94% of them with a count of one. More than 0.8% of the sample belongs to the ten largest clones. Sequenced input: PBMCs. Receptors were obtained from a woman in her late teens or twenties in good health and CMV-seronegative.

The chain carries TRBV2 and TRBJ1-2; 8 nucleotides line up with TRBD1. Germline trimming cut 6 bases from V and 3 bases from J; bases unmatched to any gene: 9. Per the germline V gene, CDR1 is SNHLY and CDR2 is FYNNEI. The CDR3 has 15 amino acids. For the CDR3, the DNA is TGTGCCAGCAGGGAACCAGACAGGGGCTACTATGGCTACACCTTC. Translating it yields CASREPDRGYYGYTF.

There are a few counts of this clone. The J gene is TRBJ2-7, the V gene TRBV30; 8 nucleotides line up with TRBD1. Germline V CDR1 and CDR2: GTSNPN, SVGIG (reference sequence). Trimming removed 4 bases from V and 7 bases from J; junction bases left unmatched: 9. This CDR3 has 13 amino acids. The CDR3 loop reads CAWKGGQAGEQYF. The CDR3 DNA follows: TGTGCCTGGAAGGGGGGACAGGCTGGAGAGCAGTACTTC.

For the CDR3, the DNA is TGTGCCAGCAGTTACTTGGGCGGGAGGGGGGGTGAGCAGTTCTTC. This gives the protein CASSYLGGRGGEQFF. V gene TRBV6-5 combines with J gene TRBJ2-1; the match to TRBD2 covers 9 bases. CDR3 length equals 15 residues. Germline V gene data show CDR1 as MNHEY and CDR2 as SVGAGI. V was clipped by 1 base and J by 9 bases; unmatched bases: 7.

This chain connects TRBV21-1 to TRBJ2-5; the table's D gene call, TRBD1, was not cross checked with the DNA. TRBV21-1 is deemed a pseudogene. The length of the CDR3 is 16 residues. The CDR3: CASSNFGPTGEPTQYF. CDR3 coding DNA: TGTGCCAGCAGCAATTTTGGACCGACAGGGGAGCCGACCCAGTACTTC.

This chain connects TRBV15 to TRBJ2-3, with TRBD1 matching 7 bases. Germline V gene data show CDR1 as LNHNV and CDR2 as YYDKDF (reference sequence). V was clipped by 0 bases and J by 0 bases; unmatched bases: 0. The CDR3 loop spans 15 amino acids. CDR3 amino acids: CATSREDRSTDTQYF. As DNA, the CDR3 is TGTGCCACCAGCAGAGAGGACAGGAGCACAGATACGCAGTATTTT.

CDR3 in DNA: TGTGCCAGCGGGGGACAGGGGGAGAACACCGGGGAGCTGTTTTTT. This gives the protein CASGGQGENTGELFF. The genes are TRBV2 and TRBJ2-2, with TRBD1 identical over 11 bases. V lost 8 bases to trimming and J lost 1 base; unmatched junction nucleotides: 3. CDR1 and CDR2 (germline): SNHLY, FYNNEI. The CDR3 is 15 residues long.

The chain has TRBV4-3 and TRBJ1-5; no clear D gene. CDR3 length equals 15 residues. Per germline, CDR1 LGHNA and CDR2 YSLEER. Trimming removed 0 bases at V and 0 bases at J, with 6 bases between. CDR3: CASSQDQVSNQPQHF. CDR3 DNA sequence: TGCGCCAGCAGCCAAGATCAGGTTAGCAATCAGCCCCAGCATTTT.

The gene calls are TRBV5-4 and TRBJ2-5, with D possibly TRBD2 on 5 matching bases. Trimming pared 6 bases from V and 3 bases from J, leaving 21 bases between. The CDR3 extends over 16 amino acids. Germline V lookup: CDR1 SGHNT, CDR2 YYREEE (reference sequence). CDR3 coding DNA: TGTGCCAGCACCCTGGACTTGGACCGCGTCGAAGAGACCCAGTACTTC. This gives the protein CASTLDLDRVEETQYF.

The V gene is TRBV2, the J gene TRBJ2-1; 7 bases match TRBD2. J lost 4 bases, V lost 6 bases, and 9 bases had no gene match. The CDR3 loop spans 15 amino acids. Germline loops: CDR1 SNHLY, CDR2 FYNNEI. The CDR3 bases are TGTGCCAGCAGCCCCAGCGGGACCGGGTACAATGAGCAGTTCTTC. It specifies CASSPSGTGYNEQFF.

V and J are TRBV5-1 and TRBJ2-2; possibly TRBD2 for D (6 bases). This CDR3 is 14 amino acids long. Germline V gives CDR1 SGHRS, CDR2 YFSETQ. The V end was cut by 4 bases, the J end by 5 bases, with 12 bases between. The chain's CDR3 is CASSAGIVTGELFF. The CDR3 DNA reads TGCGCCAGCAGCGCGGGGATTGTTACCGGGGAGCTGTTTTTT.

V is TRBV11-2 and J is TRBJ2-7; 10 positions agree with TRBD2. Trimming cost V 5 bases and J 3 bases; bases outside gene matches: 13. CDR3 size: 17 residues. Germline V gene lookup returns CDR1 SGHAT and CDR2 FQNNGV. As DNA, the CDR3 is TGTGCCAGCAGCCCCTTGGGTAGCGGGAGGAACGACTACGAGCAGTACTTC. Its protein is CASSPLGSGRNDYEQYF.

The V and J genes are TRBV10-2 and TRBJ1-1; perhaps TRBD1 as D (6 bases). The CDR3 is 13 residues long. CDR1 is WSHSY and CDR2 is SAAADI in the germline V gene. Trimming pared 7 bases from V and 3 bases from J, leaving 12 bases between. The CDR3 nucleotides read TGCGCCAGCACCGGACAGACTTACACTGAAGCTTTCTTT. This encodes CASTGQTYTEAFF.

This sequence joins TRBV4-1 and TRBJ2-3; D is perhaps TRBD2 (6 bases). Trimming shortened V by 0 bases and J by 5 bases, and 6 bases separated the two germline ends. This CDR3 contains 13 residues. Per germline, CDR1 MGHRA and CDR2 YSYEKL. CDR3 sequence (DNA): TGCGCCAGCAGCCAAGAGCGGGGAGATACGCAGTATTTT. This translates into CASSQERGDTQYF.

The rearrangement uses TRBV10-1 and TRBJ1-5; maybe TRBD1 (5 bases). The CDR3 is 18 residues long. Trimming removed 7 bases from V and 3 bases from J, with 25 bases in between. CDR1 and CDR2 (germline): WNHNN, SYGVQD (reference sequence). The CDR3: CASKVGWGGGVLNQPQHF. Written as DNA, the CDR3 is TGCGCCAGCAAGGTGGGTTGGGGGGGAGGGGTCCTCAATCAGCCCCAGCATTTT.

The CDR3, as DNA: TGTGCCAGCATGAGAAATGAGCAGTTCTTC. Translated, it gives CASMRNEQFF. The V and J genes are TRBV6-1 and TRBJ2-1; no definite D call. Germline V gene data show CDR1 as MNHNS and CDR2 as SASEGT. CDR3 length equals 10 residues. V lost 7 bases and J 7 bases, leaving 5 bases between the germline ends.

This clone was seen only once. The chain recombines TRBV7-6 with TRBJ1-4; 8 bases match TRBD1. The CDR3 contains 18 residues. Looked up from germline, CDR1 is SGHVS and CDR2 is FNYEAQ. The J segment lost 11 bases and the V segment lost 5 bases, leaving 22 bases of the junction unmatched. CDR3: CASSPWDGTGGFFGKLFF. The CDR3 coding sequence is TGTGCCAGCAGCCCCTGGGACGGGACAGGAGGGTTTTTTGGGAAACTGTTTTTT.

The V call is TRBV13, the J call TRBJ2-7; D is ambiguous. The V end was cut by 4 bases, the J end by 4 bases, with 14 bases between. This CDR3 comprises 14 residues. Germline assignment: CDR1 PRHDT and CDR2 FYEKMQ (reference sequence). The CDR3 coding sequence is TGTGCCAGCAGCTCCTCACCCCGCGATTACGAGCAGTACTTC. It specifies CASSSSPRDYEQYF.

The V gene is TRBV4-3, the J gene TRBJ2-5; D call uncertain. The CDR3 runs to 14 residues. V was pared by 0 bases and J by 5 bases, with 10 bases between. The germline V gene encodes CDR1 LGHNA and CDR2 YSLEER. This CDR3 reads CASSQDVVSETQYF. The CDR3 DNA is TGCGCCAGCAGCCAAGATGTTGTGTCTGAGACCCAGTACTTC.

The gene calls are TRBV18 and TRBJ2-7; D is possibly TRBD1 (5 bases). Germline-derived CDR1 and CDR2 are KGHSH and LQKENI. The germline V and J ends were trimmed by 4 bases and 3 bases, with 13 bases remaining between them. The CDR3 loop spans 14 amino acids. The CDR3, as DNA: TGTGCCAGCTCACTCGGGCAGGGCCTCTACGAGCAGTACTTC. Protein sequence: CASSLGQGLYEQYF. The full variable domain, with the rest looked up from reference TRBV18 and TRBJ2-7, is NAGVMQNPRHLVRRRGQEARLRCSPMKGHSHVYWYRQLPEEGLKFMVYLQKENIIDESGMPKERFSAEFPKEGPSILRIQQVVRGDSAAYFCASSLGQGLYEQYFGPGTRLTVT.

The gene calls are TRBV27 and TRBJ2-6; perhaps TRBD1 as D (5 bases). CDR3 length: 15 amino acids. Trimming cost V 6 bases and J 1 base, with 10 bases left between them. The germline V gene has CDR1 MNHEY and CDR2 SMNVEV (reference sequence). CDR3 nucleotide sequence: TGTGCCAGCAGCGAAGGGGTGTCTGGGGCCAACGTCCTGACTTTC. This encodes CASSEGVSGANVLTF. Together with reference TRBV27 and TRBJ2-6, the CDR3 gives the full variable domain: EAQVTQNPRYLITVTGKKLTVTCSQNMNHEYMSWYRQDPGLGLRQIYYSMNVEVTDKGDVPEGYKVSRKEKRNFPLILESPSPNQTSLYFCASSEGVSGANVLTFGAGSRLTVL.

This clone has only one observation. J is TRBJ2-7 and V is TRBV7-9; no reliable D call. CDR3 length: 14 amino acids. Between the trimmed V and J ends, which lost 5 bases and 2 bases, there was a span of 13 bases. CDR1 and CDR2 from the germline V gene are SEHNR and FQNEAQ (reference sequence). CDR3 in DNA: TGTGCCAGCAGCAACAGTTCGTCTGCCTACGAGCAGTACTTC. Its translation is CASSNSSSAYEQYF.

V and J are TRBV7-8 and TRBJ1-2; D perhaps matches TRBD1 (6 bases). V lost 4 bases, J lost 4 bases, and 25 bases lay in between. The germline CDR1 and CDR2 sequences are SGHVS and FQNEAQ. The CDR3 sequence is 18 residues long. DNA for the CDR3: TGTGCCAGCAGCTCCGGAGGTCGGATAGGGGGGGCTGTCTATGGCTACACCTTC. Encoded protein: CASSSGGRIGGAVYGYTF.

The CDR3 DNA is TGCGCCAGCAGCTTGGACTTGGGGGCCCTCGTCACTGAAGCTTTCTTT. Translated: CASSLDLGALVTEAFF. The chain has TRBV5-1 and TRBJ1-1; tentatively, D is TRBD1 (6 bases). The V end was cut by 0 bases, the J end by 4 bases, with 16 bases between. From germline, CDR1 is SGHRS and CDR2 YFSETQ. The CDR3 has 16 amino acids.

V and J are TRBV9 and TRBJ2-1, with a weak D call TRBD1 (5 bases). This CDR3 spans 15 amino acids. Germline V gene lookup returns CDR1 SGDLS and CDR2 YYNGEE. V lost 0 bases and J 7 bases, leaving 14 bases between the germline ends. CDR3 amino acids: CASSVATGGKNEQFF. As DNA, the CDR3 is TGTGCCAGCAGCGTAGCTACAGGTGGGAAAAATGAGCAGTTCTTC.

The CDR3 DNA reads as TGTGCCACCAGCAGAGATCGGGTAAACAATGAGCAGTTCTTC. It specifies CATSRDRVNNEQFF. The chain is built from TRBV15 and TRBJ2-1, with unresolved D. The CDR3 length is 14 residues. V lost 0 bases and J 5 bases, leaving 8 bases between the germline ends. Germline V gene lookup returns CDR1 LNHNV and CDR2 YYDKDF (reference sequence).

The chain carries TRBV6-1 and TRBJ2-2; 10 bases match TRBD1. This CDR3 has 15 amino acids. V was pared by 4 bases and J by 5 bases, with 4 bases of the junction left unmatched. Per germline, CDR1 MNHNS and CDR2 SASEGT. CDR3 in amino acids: CASSVGTGDTGELFF. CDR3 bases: TGTGCCAGCAGTGTCGGGACAGGGGATACCGGGGAGCTGTTTTTT.

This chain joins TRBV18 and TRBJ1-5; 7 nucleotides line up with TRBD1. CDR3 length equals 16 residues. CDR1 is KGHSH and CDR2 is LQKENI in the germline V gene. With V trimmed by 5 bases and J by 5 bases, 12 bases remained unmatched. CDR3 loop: CASSRQGEPGDQPQHF. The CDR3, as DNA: TGTGCCAGCTCAAGACAGGGTGAACCGGGGGATCAGCCCCAGCATTTT.

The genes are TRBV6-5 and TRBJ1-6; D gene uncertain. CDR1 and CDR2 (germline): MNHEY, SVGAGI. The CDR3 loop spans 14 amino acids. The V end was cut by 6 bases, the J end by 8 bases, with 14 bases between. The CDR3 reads CASRDITRDSPLHF. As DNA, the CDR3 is TGTGCCAGCAGAGACATCACTAGGGATTCACCCCTCCACTTT.

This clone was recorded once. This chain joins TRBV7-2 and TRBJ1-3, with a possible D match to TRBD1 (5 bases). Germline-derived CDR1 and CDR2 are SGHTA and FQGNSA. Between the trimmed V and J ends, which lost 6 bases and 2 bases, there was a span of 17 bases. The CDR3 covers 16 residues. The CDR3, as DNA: TGTGCCAGCAGTTACACATCCGGGGGGGCTGGAAACACCATATATTTT. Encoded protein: CASSYTSGGAGNTIYF.

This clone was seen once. Here the CDR3 reads CASSSTGSGANVLTF. For the CDR3, the DNA is TGTGCCAGCAGCTCGACAGGGTCTGGGGCCAACGTCCTGACTTTC. The V call is TRBV7-9, the J call TRBJ2-6, with 7 bases aligning to TRBD1. CDR1 is SEHNR, CDR2 FQNEAQ, per germline (reference sequence). The CDR3 runs 15 residues. After removal of 4 bases from V and 1 base from J, the junction contained 1 base not matched to a gene.

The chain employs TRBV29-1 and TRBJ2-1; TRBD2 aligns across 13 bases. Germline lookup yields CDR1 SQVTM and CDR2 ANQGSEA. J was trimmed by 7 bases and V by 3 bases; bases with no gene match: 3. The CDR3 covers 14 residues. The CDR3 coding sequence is TGCAGCGTTGATAGGACTAGCGGGGGAAATGAGCAGTTCTTC. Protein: CSVDRTSGGNEQFF.